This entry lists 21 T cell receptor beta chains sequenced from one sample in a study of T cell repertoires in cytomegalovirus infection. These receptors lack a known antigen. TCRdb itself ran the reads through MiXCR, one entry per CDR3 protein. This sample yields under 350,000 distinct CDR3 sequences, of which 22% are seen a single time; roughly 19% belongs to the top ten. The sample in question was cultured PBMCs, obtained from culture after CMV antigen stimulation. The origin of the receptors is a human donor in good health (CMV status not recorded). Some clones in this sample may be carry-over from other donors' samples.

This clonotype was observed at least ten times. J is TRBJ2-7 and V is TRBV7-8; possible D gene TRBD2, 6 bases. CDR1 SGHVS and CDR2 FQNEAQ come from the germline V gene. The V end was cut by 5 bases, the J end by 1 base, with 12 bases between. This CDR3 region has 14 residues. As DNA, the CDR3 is TGTGCCAGCAGCCGCGGGGTTCGTTCCTACGAGCAGTACTTC. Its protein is CASSRGVRSYEQYF.

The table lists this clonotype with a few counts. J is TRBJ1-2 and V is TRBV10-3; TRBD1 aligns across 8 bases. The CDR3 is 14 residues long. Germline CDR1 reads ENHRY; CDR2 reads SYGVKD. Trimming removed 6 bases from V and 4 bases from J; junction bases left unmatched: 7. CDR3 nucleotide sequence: TGTGCCATCAGCCTGGGACAGGCGACCTATGGCTACACCTTC. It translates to CAISLGQATYGYTF.

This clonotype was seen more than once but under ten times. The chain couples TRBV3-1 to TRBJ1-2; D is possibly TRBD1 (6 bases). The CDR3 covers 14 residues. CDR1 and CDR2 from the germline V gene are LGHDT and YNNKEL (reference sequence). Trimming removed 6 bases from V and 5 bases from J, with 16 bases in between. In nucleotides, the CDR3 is TGTGCCAGCAGTGGTGCAAACAGGGTTTATGGCTACACCTTC. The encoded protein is CASSGANRVYGYTF.

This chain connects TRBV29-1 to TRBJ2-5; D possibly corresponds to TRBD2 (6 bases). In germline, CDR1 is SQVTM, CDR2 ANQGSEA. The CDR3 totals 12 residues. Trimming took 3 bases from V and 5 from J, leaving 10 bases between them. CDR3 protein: CSVEGLGETQYF. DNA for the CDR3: TGCAGCGTTGAGGGACTGGGGGAGACCCAGTACTTC.

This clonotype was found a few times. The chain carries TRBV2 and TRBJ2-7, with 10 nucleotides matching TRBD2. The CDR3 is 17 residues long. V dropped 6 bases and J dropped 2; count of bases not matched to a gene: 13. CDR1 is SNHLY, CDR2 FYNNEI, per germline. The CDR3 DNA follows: TGTGCCAGCAGGGGTAGACAGAAGCTAGCGGGGGCCTACGAGCAGTACTTC. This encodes CASRGRQKLAGAYEQYF.

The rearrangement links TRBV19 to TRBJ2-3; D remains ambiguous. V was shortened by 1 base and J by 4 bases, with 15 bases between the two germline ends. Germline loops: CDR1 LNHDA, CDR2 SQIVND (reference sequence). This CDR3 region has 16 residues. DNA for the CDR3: TGTGCCAGTAGTATAGCGACACGTCCCCCCGCAGATACGCAGTATTTT. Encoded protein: CASSIATRPPADTQYF.

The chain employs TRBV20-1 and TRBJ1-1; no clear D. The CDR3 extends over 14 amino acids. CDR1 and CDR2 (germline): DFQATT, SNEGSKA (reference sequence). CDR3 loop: CRAPPLRTVTEAFF. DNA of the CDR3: TGCAGAGCTCCTCCTTTACGGACGGTTACTGAAGCTTTCTTT.

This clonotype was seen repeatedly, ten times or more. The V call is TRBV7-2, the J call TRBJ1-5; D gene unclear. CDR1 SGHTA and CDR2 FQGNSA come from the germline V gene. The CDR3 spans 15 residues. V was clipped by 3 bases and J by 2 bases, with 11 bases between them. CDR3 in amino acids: CASSFVSGGNQPQHF. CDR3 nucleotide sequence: TGTGCCAGCAGCTTCGTCTCAGGTGGCAATCAGCCCCAGCATTTT.

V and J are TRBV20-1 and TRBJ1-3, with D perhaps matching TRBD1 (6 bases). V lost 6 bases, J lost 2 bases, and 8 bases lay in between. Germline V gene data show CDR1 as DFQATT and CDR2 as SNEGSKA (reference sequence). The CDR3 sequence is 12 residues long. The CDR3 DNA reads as TGCAGTGCGAGGACAGCTGGAAACACCATATATTTT. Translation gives CSARTAGNTIYF.

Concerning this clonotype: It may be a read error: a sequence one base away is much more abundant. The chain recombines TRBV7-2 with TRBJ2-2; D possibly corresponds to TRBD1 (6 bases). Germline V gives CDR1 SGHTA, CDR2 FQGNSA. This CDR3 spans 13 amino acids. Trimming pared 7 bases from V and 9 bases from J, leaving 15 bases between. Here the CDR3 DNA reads TGTGCCAGCAACTTTACAGGGACCCGGGAGCTGTTTTTT. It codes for CASNFTGTRELFF.

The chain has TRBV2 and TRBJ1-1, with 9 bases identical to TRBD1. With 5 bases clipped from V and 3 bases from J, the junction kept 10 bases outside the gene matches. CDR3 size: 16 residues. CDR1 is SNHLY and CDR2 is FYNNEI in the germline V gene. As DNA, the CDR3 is TGTGCCAGCAGTACGAAGGGACAGGGTCCCTACACTGAAGCTTTCTTT. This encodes CASSTKGQGPYTEAFF.

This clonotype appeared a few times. Written as DNA, the CDR3 is TGTGCCAGCAGTTACTCTAGTCAGATAAGGAGTCTCCTCCACTTT. Protein product: CASSYSSQIRSLLHF. The gene calls are TRBV6-5 and TRBJ1-6; D is unclear. Between the trimmed V and J ends, which lost 0 bases and 15 bases, there was a span of 18 bases. CDR1 and CDR2 from the germline V gene are MNHEY and SVGAGI. This CDR3 is built from 15 residues.

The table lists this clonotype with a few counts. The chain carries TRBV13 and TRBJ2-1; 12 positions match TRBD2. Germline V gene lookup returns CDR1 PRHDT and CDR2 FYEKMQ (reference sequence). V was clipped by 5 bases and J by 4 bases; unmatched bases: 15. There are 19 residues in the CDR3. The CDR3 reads CASSTRTSGIRPKYNEQFF. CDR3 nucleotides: TGTGCCAGCAGCACCCGGACTAGCGGGATCCGCCCGAAGTACAATGAGCAGTTCTTC. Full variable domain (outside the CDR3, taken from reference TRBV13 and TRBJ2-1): AAGVIQSPRHLIKEKRETATLKCYPIPRHDTVYWYQQGPGQDPQFLISFYEKMQSDKGSIPDRFSAQQFSDYHSELNMSSLELGDSALYFCASSTRTSGIRPKYNEQFFGPGTRLTVL.

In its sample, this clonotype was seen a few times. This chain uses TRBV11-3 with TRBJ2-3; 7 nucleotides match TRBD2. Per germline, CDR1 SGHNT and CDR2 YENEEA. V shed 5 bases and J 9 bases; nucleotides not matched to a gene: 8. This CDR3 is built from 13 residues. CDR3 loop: CASSPGLDSTQYF. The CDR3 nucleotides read TGTGCCAGCAGCCCCGGACTAGACTCCACGCAGTATTTT.

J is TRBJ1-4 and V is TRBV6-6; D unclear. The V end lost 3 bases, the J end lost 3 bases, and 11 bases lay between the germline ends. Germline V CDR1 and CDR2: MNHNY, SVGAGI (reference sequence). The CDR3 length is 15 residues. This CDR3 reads CASSYVGTSNEKLFF. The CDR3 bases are TGTGCCAGCAGTTATGTCGGCACCTCTAATGAAAAACTGTTTTTT.

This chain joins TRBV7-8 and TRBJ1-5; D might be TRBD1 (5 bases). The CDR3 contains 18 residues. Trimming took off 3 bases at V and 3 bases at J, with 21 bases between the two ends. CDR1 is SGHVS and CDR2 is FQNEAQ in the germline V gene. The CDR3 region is CASSFSRVMRGTNQPQHF. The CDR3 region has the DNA TGTGCCAGCAGCTTCTCTAGGGTCATGCGTGGGACCAATCAGCCCCAGCATTTT.

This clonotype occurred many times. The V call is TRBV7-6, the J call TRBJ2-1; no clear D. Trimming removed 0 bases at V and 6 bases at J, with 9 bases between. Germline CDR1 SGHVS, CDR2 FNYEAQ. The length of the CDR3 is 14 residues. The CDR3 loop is CASSLAPSSNEQFF. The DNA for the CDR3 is TGTGCCAGCAGCTTAGCTCCGAGCTCCAATGAGCAGTTCTTC. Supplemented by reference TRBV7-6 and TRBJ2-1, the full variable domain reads GAGVSQSPRYKVTKRGQDVALRCDPISGHVSLYWYRQALGQGPEFLTYFNYEAQQDKSGLPNDRFSAERPEGSISTLTIQRTEQRDSAMYRCASSLAPSSNEQFFGPGTRLTVL.

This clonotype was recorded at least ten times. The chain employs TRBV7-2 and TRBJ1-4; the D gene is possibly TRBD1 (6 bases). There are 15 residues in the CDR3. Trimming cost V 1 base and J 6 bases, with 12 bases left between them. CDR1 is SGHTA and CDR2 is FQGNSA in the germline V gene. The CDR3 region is CASSLDGGLDEKLFF. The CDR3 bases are TGTGCCAGCAGCTTAGATGGGGGGCTTGATGAAAAACTGTTTTTT.

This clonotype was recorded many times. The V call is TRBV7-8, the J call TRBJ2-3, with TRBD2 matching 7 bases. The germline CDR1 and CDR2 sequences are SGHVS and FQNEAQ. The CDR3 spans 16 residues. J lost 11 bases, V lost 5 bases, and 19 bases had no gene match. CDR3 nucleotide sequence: TGTGCCAGCAGCCCCGCCCTGAGCGGGGCGGCCGGGGGGCAGTATTTT. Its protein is CASSPALSGAAGGQYF.

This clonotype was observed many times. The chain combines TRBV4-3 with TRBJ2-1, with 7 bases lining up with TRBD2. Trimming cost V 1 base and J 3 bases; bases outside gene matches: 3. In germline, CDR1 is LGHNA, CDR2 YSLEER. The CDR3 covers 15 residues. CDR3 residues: CASSQVASGYNEQFF. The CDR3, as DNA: TGCGCCAGCAGCCAAGTAGCTAGCGGCTACAATGAGCAGTTCTTC.

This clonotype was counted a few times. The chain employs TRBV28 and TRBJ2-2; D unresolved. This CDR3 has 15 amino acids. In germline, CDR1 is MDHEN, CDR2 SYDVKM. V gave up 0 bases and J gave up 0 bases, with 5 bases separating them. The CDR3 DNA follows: TGTGCCAGCAGTTTATGGACGTCGAACACCGGGGAGCTGTTTTTT. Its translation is CASSLWTSNTGELFF. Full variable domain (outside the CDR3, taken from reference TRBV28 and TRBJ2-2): DVKVTQSSRYLVKRTGEKVFLECVQDMDHENMFWYRQDPGLGLRLIYFSYDVKMKEKGDIPEGYSVSREKKERFSLILESASTNQTSMYLCASSLWTSNTGELFFGEGSRLTVL.